This T cell receptor (beta chain) was recovered during a study of T cell repertoires in cytomegalovirus infection. This clonotype was observed a few times. Its antigen remains unidentified. TCRdb fed the reads into MiXCR, producing one record per CDR3 protein. The sample lists more than 500,000 distinct CDR3 sequences, 15% to 20% occurring once. Whole-study results and caveats: Ex vivo, HLA-C-restricted CMV-specific TCR beta clonotypes prevailed over the rest of the response.

This CDR3 contains 14 residues. V dropped 7 bases and J dropped 7 bases, with 17 bases sitting between them. Germline CDR1 is SNHLY and CDR2 is FYNNEI. Source material: CD8+ T cells from PBMCs. The chain is built from TRBV2 and TRBJ2-1; perhaps D is TRBD1 or TRBD2 (5 bases each). This sequence originates from a human donor in good health (CMV status not recorded). Some clones in this sample may be carry-over from other donors' samples. CDR3 nucleotide sequence: TGTGCCAGCAAACCAAGAGAGGGGCATAATGAGCAGTTCTTC. The encoded protein is CASKPREGHNEQFF.